This entry is about one TCR beta chain. This clone's antigen is unknown. Base-call qualities are not available, and no considerably larger clone is one nucleotide away. Library creation used 5' RACE. Sequencing relied on a NextSeq 500. In the TCR library protocol, unique molecular identifiers were attached to individual cDNA molecules to correct for PCR bias and sequencing error. TCR alpha and beta chains were both sequenced, and the abundances of alpha and beta sequences in each sample were closely correlated with each other. As for how the authors treated the data: V gene, J gene and CDR3 annotation of TCR sequences was performed with Decombinator V4. TCRs were defined as expanded if a significant change between any two time points was detected under a Poisson model with p below 0.0001. Abundances of TCRs were expressed as counts per million after normalisation to the total number of TCRs sequenced in each sample. MAIT TCRs were defined by TRAV1-2 paired with TRAJ12, TRAJ20 or TRAJ33, and iNKT TCRs by TRAV10 paired with TRAJ18. VDJdb, accessed on 1 November 2021, was searched for TCRs annotated for CMV, EBV and SARS-CoV-2, and TCRs annotated for more than one antigen were excluded. TCRdb reanalyzed the raw reads on its own, using fastp at Q25 for trimming and MiXCR for clone calling, and kept in-frame beta chains. Rows matching on CDR3 protein sequence are summarized as one entry with the most common DNA and genes. What appears here as the V and J calls and clone size reflects TCRdb's work, not the paper's. This sample has 87,000 or so distinct CDR3 sequences in its table, and approximately 15% of those were observed once. The ten most abundant clones make up around 5.8% of the sample.

The data originate from a study of early T cells in non-severe SARS-CoV-2 infection (dated by TCRdb to the early 2020s). For context, the study as a whole: TCR sequencing used bulk RNA from unsorted whole blood, so alpha and beta chains could not be paired.

The paper's findings and limits, for the study overall: VDJdb matching was skewed toward anti-spike CD8 responses and likely underestimated virus-specific expansions by missing private and CD4 specificities.

A case-control design nested within a healthcare worker cohort in London, UK, was used, with weekly nasopharyngeal swab PCR tests and blood sampling performed. Healthcare workers were recruited between 23 and 31 March 2020, during the week of the UK lockdown, and were followed weekly for up to roughly 15 weeks. From cysteine to phenylalanine, the CDR3 is 16 amino acids long. The sequence is cut down to CDR3 DNA, 48 bases in frame from base 1. CDR1 and CDR2 were assigned from the germline V gene (reference sequence) as SGHKS and YYEKEE. A distance of 18 bases separates the germline ends of V and J, which lose 2 bases and 5 bases respectively.

The TCR originated in an adult who was a healthcare worker with PCR-confirmed SARS-CoV-2 infection or an uninfected control (not recorded which). The chain was built from TRBV5-5 and TRBJ2-3; no D gene is confidently identified. The sequencing input was whole blood. In nucleotide form, the sequence is TGTGCCAGCAGCTTCCTCCAACAATCCGTTGGAGATACGCAGTATTTT. It translates to CASSFLQQSVGDTQYF.